The 32 T cell receptor beta chains listed next were all sequenced from one sample in a study of response to subunit inactivated influenza vaccine. In TCRdb, the RT-PCR reads were re-called with MiXCR into one record per CDR3 protein. Seen here are about 540,000 distinct CDR3 sequences, approximately 22% observed once, and the top ten hold around 2.8%. These data also formed part of another study, on T cells expressing NK-cell markers. Per that study: The TCR beta cDNA came from 5'RACE template switching with UMIs.

The material was CD4+ T cells sorted from PBMCs, obtained roughly 13 days after vaccination. The receptor set was obtained from a middle-aged man who received an inactivated influenza vaccine.

This clonotype was seen many times. The chain links TRBV9 to TRBJ1-6; possible D gene TRBD1, 5 bases. V dropped 0 bases and J dropped 9 bases, with 19 bases sitting between them. Per the germline V gene, CDR1 is SGDLS and CDR2 is YYNGEE. The CDR3 is 17 residues long. DNA for the CDR3: TGTGCCAGCAGCGTAGAGCCGACAGTTAATCTGGGTTCACCCCTCCACTTT. As protein: CASSVEPTVNLGSPLHF.

This clonotype showed up just a few times. The gene calls are TRBV6-2 or TRBV6-3 and TRBJ2-1; D perhaps matches TRBD2 (6 bases). This CDR3 is built from 14 residues. Looked up from germline, CDR1 is MNHEY and CDR2 is SVGEGT. Trimming removed 8 bases at V and 4 bases at J, with 15 bases between. This chain's CDR3 is CASGRSGLYNEQFF. DNA for the CDR3: TGTGCCAGCGGAAGAAGCGGGCTTTACAATGAGCAGTTCTTC.

This chain joins TRBV20-1 and TRBJ2-3; TRBD2 matches at 12 bases. Unmatched junction bases numbered 7, after V lost 3 bases and J lost 6 bases. The germline CDR1 and CDR2 sequences are DFQATT and SNEGSKA (reference sequence). The CDR3 sequence is 15 residues long. The CDR3 coding sequence is TGCAGTGCTAGTCGGCTAGCGGGGGGGAGGGATACGCAGTATTTT. Protein: CSASRLAGGRDTQYF.

V gene TRBV9 combines with J gene TRBJ2-1; D may be TRBD2 (5 bases). The CDR3 has 16 amino acids. The germline V gene has CDR1 SGDLS and CDR2 YYNGEE. The ends were cut back, 4 bases at V and 8 bases at J, with 22 bases in the middle. CDR3 region: CASSPRFAGPRYEQFF. CDR3 nucleotide sequence: TGTGCCAGCAGCCCCCGGTTCGCGGGCCCTCGTTATGAGCAGTTCTTC.

This clonotype was seen more than once but under ten times. V usage is TRBV7-6 and J usage is TRBJ2-1; 7 bases map to TRBD2. The germline V gene has CDR1 SGHVS and CDR2 FNYEAQ. The junction had 6 bases not matched to a gene; V was cut back by 1 base and J by 3 bases. CDR3 length: 16 residues. CDR3 sequence reads: CASSLGTAGDYNEQFF. As DNA, the CDR3 is TGTGCCAGCAGCTTAGGGACGGCGGGGGACTACAATGAGCAGTTCTTC.

This clonotype has just a few counts. This chain uses TRBV4-3 with TRBJ2-1, with D possibly being TRBD2 (7 bases). This CDR3 is 16 amino acids long. Germline V gives CDR1 LGHNA, CDR2 YSLEER. Trimming took off 0 bases at V and 9 bases at J, with 18 bases between the two ends. The CDR3 reads CASSQDLYGGGGEQFF. In nucleotides, the CDR3 is TGCGCCAGCAGCCAAGATTTGTACGGGGGCGGGGGTGAGCAGTTCTTC.

The V and J genes are TRBV29-1 and TRBJ1-3; perhaps TRBD1 as D (5 bases). Germline CDR1 reads SQVTM; CDR2 reads ANQGSEA. The V end lost 6 bases, the J end lost 0 bases, and 9 bases lay between the germline ends. The CDR3 totals 13 residues. The CDR3 sequence: CSVGGNSGNTIYF. CDR3 DNA sequence: TGCAGCGTCGGGGGGAACTCTGGAAACACCATATATTTT.

The chain is built from TRBV20-1 and TRBJ2-3, with D uncertain. The CDR3 is 15 residues long. V was trimmed by 0 bases and J by 4 bases, leaving 14 bases between them. Germline V CDR1 and CDR2: DFQATT, SNEGSKA (reference sequence). The chain's CDR3 is CSARDFASISDTQYF. The CDR3 DNA reads TGCAGTGCTAGAGATTTCGCTAGTATCTCAGATACGCAGTATTTT.

This clonotype was picked up many times. The rearrangement joins TRBV4-1 to TRBJ2-7; TRBD2 matches at 13 bases. CDR1 and CDR2 (germline): MGHRA, YSYEKL. Trimming cost V 3 bases and J 3 bases; bases outside gene matches: 14. This CDR3 is built from 19 residues. In nucleotides, the CDR3 is TGCGCCAGCAGCCAGGCCGCCGGGACTAGCGGGAATCGGAACTACGAGCAGTACTTC. It is translated as CASSQAAGTSGNRNYEQYF.

This clonotype has a handful of counts. This chain joins TRBV5-1 and TRBJ2-5; D is perhaps TRBD1 (5 bases). CDR1 and CDR2 (germline): SGHRS, YFSETQ. The CDR3 covers 15 residues. The germline V and J ends were trimmed by 0 bases and 3 bases, with 12 bases remaining between them. CDR3 residues: CASSLVPAGKETQYF. CDR3 DNA sequence: TGCGCCAGCAGCTTGGTACCGGCAGGGAAAGAGACCCAGTACTTC.

This clonotype has just a few counts. The chain combines TRBV3-1 with TRBJ2-7; D is undetermined. CDR1 and CDR2 (germline): LGHDT, YNNKEL (reference sequence). This CDR3 is 14 amino acids long. Trimming removed 1 base at V and 5 bases at J, with 12 bases between. CDR3 DNA: TGTGCCAGCAGCCAAGTAGCCGGGTTCGACGAGCAGTACTTC. Protein sequence: CASSQVAGFDEQYF.

The V gene is TRBV7-2, the J gene TRBJ2-1; TRBD2 aligns across 8 bases. Germline V gene sequence: CDR1 SGHTA, CDR2 FQGNSA. The trim removed 2 bases at V and 8 bases at J, leaving 14 bases unmatched. The CDR3 is 17 amino acids. The CDR3: CASSLFLRGGPDDEQFF. The CDR3 DNA follows: TGTGCCAGCAGCTTATTTCTCCGGGGGGGCCCGGACGATGAGCAGTTCTTC.

The gene calls are TRBV4-1 and TRBJ2-3; D gene uncertain. The CDR3 length is 15 residues. Germline V lookup: CDR1 MGHRA, CDR2 YSYEKL. V was pared by 4 bases and J by 4 bases, with 15 bases between. The CDR3 is CASSLRDLMADTQYF. As DNA, the CDR3 is TGCGCCAGCAGCCTCCGTGACCTAATGGCAGATACGCAGTATTTT.

This chain uses TRBV15 with TRBJ1-4, with D uncertain. Deletions cut 5 bases from V and 0 bases from J, with 19 bases between. CDR3 length: 18 amino acids. Germline V gives CDR1 LNHNV, CDR2 YYDKDF (reference sequence). CDR3 sequence reads: CATSGTRTEEATNEKLFF. DNA of the CDR3: TGTGCCACCAGCGGAACCCGGACGGAAGAGGCAACTAATGAAAAACTGTTTTTT.

The chain uses TRBV10-3 and TRBJ2-1, with 9 bases identical to TRBD1. In germline, CDR1 is ENHRY, CDR2 SYGVKD. Trimming took 5 bases from V and 2 from J; bases not matched to a gene: 4. This CDR3 contains 15 residues. The CDR3 region has the DNA TGTGCCATCAGTCGGGACAGGGAAACCTACAATGAGCAGTTCTTC. Amino acids: CAISRDRETYNEQFF.

A few counts support this clonotype. The gene calls are TRBV14 and TRBJ1-5, with TRBD1 as a possible D gene (6 bases). The CDR3 is 17 amino acids. Trimming took 2 bases from V and 3 from J, leaving 17 bases between them. Germline assignment: CDR1 SGHDN and CDR2 FVKESK. This CDR3 is CASSQYEQQGYNQPQHF. In nucleotides, the CDR3 is TGTGCCAGCAGCCAATACGAACAACAGGGTTACAATCAGCCCCAGCATTTT.

This clonotype was observed a handful of times. V gene TRBV6-2 or TRBV6-3 combines with J gene TRBJ2-3, with D perhaps TRBD2 (6 bases). The CDR3 totals 17 residues. V was cut by 2 bases and J by 2 bases, with 17 bases left in between. Germline CDR1 MNHEY, CDR2 SVGEGT. The CDR3 DNA is TGTGCCAGCAGTTACGGGCCAGCGGGCCCAATCACAGATACGCAGTATTTT. Protein product: CASSYGPAGPITDTQYF.

V and J are TRBV6-2 or TRBV6-3 and TRBJ1-2, with 9 bases identical to TRBD1. CDR3 size: 12 residues. V gave up 5 bases and J gave up 6 bases; unmatched junction bases: 1. The V gene's germline CDR1 is MNHEY and CDR2 SVGEGT. CDR3 loop: CASSRTGDGYTF. CDR3 nucleotides: TGTGCCAGCAGTCGGACAGGGGATGGCTACACCTTC.

This chain connects TRBV11-2 to TRBJ2-1; no firm D call. This CDR3 has 13 residues. Germline V gene data show CDR1 as SGHAT and CDR2 as FQNNGV. The V and J ends lost 5 bases and 5 bases respectively, with 10 bases between them. The chain's CDR3 is CASSAGRHNEQFF. CDR3 nucleotide sequence: TGTGCCAGCAGCGCTGGTCGGCACAATGAGCAGTTCTTC.

This clonotype was seen a few times. The chain has TRBV11-2 and TRBJ2-2; the D gene is possibly TRBD1 (5 bases). The V gene lost 4 bases and the J gene lost 5 bases, with 17 bases spanning the gap. Germline CDR1 is SGHAT and CDR2 is FQNNGV. CDR3 length: 16 residues. This CDR3 is CASSSPRQGITGELFF. CDR3 sequence (DNA): TGTGCCAGCAGCTCACCACGTCAGGGTATTACCGGGGAGCTGTTTTTT.

The chain joins TRBV12-3 or TRBV12-4 to TRBJ2-3; D might be TRBD1 or TRBD2, each matching 5 bases. The CDR3 extends over 12 amino acids. The V end was cut by 5 bases, the J end by 3 bases, with 6 bases between. The CDR3 bases are TGTGCCAGCAGTGAGGGGACAGATACGCAGTATTTT. It is translated as CASSEGTDTQYF.

V and J are TRBV12-3 or TRBV12-4 and TRBJ2-7; TRBD2 aligns across 13 bases. The CDR3 totals 14 residues. Unmatched junction bases numbered 4, after V lost 6 bases and J lost 5 bases. The DNA for the CDR3 is TGTGCCAGCAGATACGGACTAGCGGGAGACGAGCAGTACTTC. This codes for CASRYGLAGDEQYF.

This clonotype showed up just a few times. The chain is built from TRBV28 and TRBJ1-3, with D maybe TRBD1 (6 bases). CDR3 size: 15 residues. Trimming stripped 6 bases from V and 2 bases from J, with 14 bases between. Germline CDR1 MDHEN, CDR2 SYDVKM. The CDR3 region is CASSRDTRAGNTIYF. In nucleotides, the CDR3 is TGTGCCAGCAGCCGGGACACCAGAGCTGGAAACACCATATATTTT.

V gene TRBV6-1 combines with J gene TRBJ1-5, with D uncertain. Germline V gene data show CDR1 as MNHNS and CDR2 as SASEGT. V was cut by 3 bases and J by 7 bases, with 19 bases left in between. CDR3 length: 16 residues. This CDR3 reads CASSDRRTAISQPQHF. CDR3 bases: TGTGCCAGCAGTGATCGAAGGACCGCCATCAGCCAGCCCCAGCATTTT.

This clonotype was found a few times. V and J are TRBV20-1 and TRBJ2-1; 12 positions agree with TRBD2. The ends lost 3 bases at V and 8 bases at J; junction bases unmatched: 11. Germline V gives CDR1 DFQATT, CDR2 SNEGSKA (reference sequence). This CDR3 is 16 amino acids long. This CDR3 reads CSASPALAGGGDEQFF. In nucleotides, the CDR3 is TGCAGTGCTAGTCCTGCCCTAGCGGGAGGGGGGGATGAGCAGTTCTTC.

This rearrangement joins TRBV6-5 to TRBJ2-2, with D perhaps TRBD1 (6 bases). The V gene's germline CDR1 is MNHEY and CDR2 SVGAGI. Trimming took 2 bases from V and 4 from J, leaving 17 bases between them. This CDR3 is 17 amino acids long. The CDR3 loop is CASSYSPGVVGTGELFF. The CDR3 DNA is TGTGCCAGCAGTTACAGTCCAGGGGTAGTTGGCACCGGGGAGCTGTTTTTT.

The genes are TRBV5-6 and TRBJ1-3; D unresolved. Germline assignment: CDR1 SGHDT and CDR2 YYEEEE. The CDR3 covers 13 residues. Trimming left V 5 bases short and J 2 bases short, with 8 bases between. In nucleotides, the CDR3 is TGTGCCAGCAGTTATGGTGCTGGAAACACCATATATTTT. This encodes CASSYGAGNTIYF.

This clonotype was counted between two and nine times. The J gene is TRBJ2-7, the V gene TRBV12-3 or TRBV12-4; D possibly corresponds to TRBD2 (6 bases). CDR3 length: 12 amino acids. The V end was cut by 6 bases, the J end by 6 bases, with 12 bases between. The CDR3 loop reads CASSPAGTEQYF. The DNA of the CDR3 is TGTGCCAGCAGCCCCGCGGGGACCGAGCAGTACTTC.

This clonotype was seen a few times. The rearrangement joins TRBV9 to TRBJ2-3; D ambiguous. This CDR3 comprises 14 residues. Germline CDR1 is SGDLS and CDR2 is YYNGEE. The V end was cut by 3 bases, the J end by 3 bases, with 11 bases between. The CDR3 coding sequence is TGTGCCAGCAGCGAAAGCCCGATGACAGATACGCAGTATTTT. Its protein product is CASSESPMTDTQYF. Full variable domain (outside the CDR3, taken from reference TRBV9 and TRBJ2-3): DSGVTQTPKHLITATGQRVTLRCSPRSGDLSVYWYQQSLDQGLQFLIQYYNGEERAKGNILERFSAQQFPDLHSELNLSSLELGDSALYFCASSESPMTDTQYFGPGTRLTVL.

A few counts support this clonotype. This chain joins TRBV7-2 and TRBJ2-7, with D unclear. CDR1 and CDR2 (germline): SGHTA, FQGNSA. Trimming shortened V by 2 bases and J by 8 bases, and 13 bases separated the two germline ends. This CDR3 spans 13 amino acids. CDR3 bases: TGTGCCAGCAGCTTACCAGAACTTGCTCAGCAGTACTTC. Protein sequence: CASSLPELAQQYF.

In its sample, this clonotype was seen a few times. The chain carries TRBV3-1 and TRBJ2-4, with 8 bases identical to TRBD1. The CDR3 runs to 14 residues. Trimming removed 0 bases from V and 7 bases from J; junction bases left unmatched: 2. Germline CDR1 LGHDT, CDR2 YNNKEL (reference sequence). CDR3 protein: CASSQDHRGNIQYF. As DNA, the CDR3 is TGTGCCAGCAGCCAAGATCACAGGGGGAACATTCAGTACTTC.

There are a few counts of this clonotype. The chain combines TRBV7-2 with TRBJ1-5; D uncertain. This CDR3 is 12 amino acids long. Germline V gives CDR1 SGHTA, CDR2 FQGNSA. Deletions cut 5 bases from V and 4 bases from J, with 6 bases between. DNA of the CDR3: TGTGCCAGCAGCGGATATAATCAGCCCCAGCATTTT. Translating gives CASSGYNQPQHF.